The T cell receptor (beta chain) described here comes from a study of blood T cell repertoires in COVID-19. Overall study context: PBMCs, B-cell-depleted T cells, or T cells were the source of the cDNA or gDNA that made up the material.

This clone was seen once. In the study's own analysis: By means of reference gene primer amplification, nucleated cell counts were estimated. Sequenced by immunoSEQ multiplex PCR; TCRdb stores in-frame clones only, minus some. V and J calls and clone size come straight from that table; D and trimming were deduced from the DNA. The data contain about 34,000 clones, roughly 78% of them singletons. Germline-derived CDR1 and CDR2 are MGHRA and YSYEKL. This CDR3 contains 16 residues. The V gene end was trimmed by 0 bases and the J gene end by 4 bases; junction bases not matched to a gene: 8. The chain uses TRBV4-1 and TRBJ1-2; 7 bases map to TRBD1. The specimen sequenced was peripheral blood. This clonotype was sampled from a woman in her 70s with acute or convalescent COVID-19. The CDR3 region is CASSQENQGVGYGYTF. The DNA for the CDR3 is TGCGCCAGCAGCCAAGAGAACCAGGGGGTAGGCTATGGCTACACCTTC.